This T cell receptor beta chain came from a study of cytomegalovirus exposure and HLA in healthy donors (dated by TCRdb to the late 2010s). In terms of the full investigation: In an earlier analysis of several hundred of the donors, 276 Gb of sequence data and 117 million unique TCR beta sequences from some 170 million T cells were reported. Using immunosequencing, the study profiled T cell repertoires from 500 to 800 subjects and related those repertoires to cytomegalovirus serostatus. The study aimed to test whether signatures of past pathogen exposure could be identified by cataloging public T cell receptors. Donor age, sex, ethnicity and CMV serostatus were collected together with the repertoire data. Of the roughly 400 genotyped donors, about 84% fell in the genetic ancestry cluster associated with self-reported Caucasian donors. A later analysis re-examined previously published TCR beta repertoires from over 500 donors and added high-resolution HLA genotyping to investigate patterns of TCR occurrence. In a later genetic analysis, genome-wide SNP genotypes for about 65% of the 666 donors were used, and that subset was treated as a discovery cohort. An earlier analysis of some 500 of the donors applied high-throughput TCR beta sequencing to assess whether each TCR beta V gene segment acted as functional or pseudogenic. The number of typed donors differed by locus: roughly 620-640 for A, B, C, DRB1 and DQB1; approximately 530 for DQA1; some 590 for DPA1; and some 470 for DPB1. An early release that covered roughly 600 HLA-typed donors contained about 300 gigabases of sequencing data and tens of millions of unique TCR sequences. Roughly five DR-DQ haplotypes were handled as single units for association and clustering because linkage in the cohort was strong. Among roughly 400 genotyped donors of the cohort, an average of approximately 230,000 unique TCR beta nucleotide sequences were sequenced per donor, 15% to 20% of them non-productive. Class I and class II HLA loci were covered by the typing at four-digit resolution. The study combined high-throughput TCR immunosequencing, statistical association of individual TCRs with disease status, and machine learning to predict cytomegalovirus infection status. Besides the first cohort of roughly 700 subjects, a separate validation cohort made up of roughly 120 different subjects was used. Rather than drawing on any new phenotypic data, the later analysis identified candidate immune exposures from TCR beta sequences and the way those sequences occurred across donors. Every discovery cohort repertoire had been produced on one sequencing platform. Paper-wide results and their limitations: According to a later genetic analysis, donors in an Asian-associated ancestry cluster had fewer N-insertions in productive TCRs than the approximately 630-donor mean. Linkage disequilibrium might explain the correlated functional status among segregating V segments, but an unknown experimental factor could not be ruled out. Assigning TCR associations to individual alleles was difficult when HLA alleles, especially DR and DQ, strongly co-occurred. In both the original and validation cohorts, the classifier was reported to diagnose cytomegalovirus status with high specificity and sensitivity. CMV serostatus was the only immune exposure information available for the cohort. This cohort had only TCR beta chains sequenced, and the lack of alpha or paired-chain data limited which features could be detected. The study gave a list of 150 to 200 TCR beta chains associated with cytomegalovirus. A later analysis found that HLA-associated TCR beta chains were more clonally expanded and had lower generation probabilities than equally common non-associated chains. The authors suggested that the approach could potentially be extended to other disease states and immunological phenotypes. A later analysis found that most CMV-associated TCR beta chains appeared HLA-restricted, with HLA associations seemingly driven largely by CMV exposure. Sequencing depth was assumed to be roughly uniform across donors in the presence/absence analyses, though that assumption may not hold. An earlier analysis of approximately 540 of the donors showed that most TCR beta V segments appeared in productive rearrangements either about 87% or about 30% of the time, which broadly matched IMGT annotations. A few of the identified cytomegalovirus-associated TCR beta chains were confirmed in vitro to be specific for cytomegalovirus antigens. A cluster of highly shared sequence variants was judged likely to be a technical artifact of the sequencing pipeline. Approximately 16 rarely observed V segments, including chromosome 9 orphons, were excluded from the earlier analysis of almost 600 of the donors because counts were too low. Some IMGT-functional V segments, including TRBV6-2 and TRBV6-3, could not be distinguished by the 87-base-pair reads and were therefore excluded. In a later analysis, TCR association rates were found to vary across HLA loci, with the most associated TCRs seen for DRB1 alleles and the fewest for HLA-C alleles. A later analysis associated about 17,000 TCR beta sequences with specific HLA alleles at a false discovery rate of 0.05. V-gene and J-gene trimming of TCR beta chains was associated with a missense DCLRE1C variant in a later genetic analysis, and the association was replicated in an independent cohort. A further reported finding was that TCR beta sequences accurately predicted the HLA-A and HLA-B alleles for most subjects in the first cohort. According to a later analysis, parvovirus B19, influenza, CMV and Epstein-Barr virus appeared linked to several top co-occurrence clusters. Because HLA typing was missing for some donors at each locus, association tests included only the typed subset. Most TCR sequences were seen in very few donors, while some public TCRs were found in many individuals.

Receptor amplification or capture employed the immunoSEQ multiplex PCR assay. For the multiplex PCR, a mixture combining 60 forward primers for TCR Vbeta segments and 13 reverse primers for TCR Jbeta segments was used. The CDR3 region of rearranged TCR beta genes was amplified from genomic DNA with a multiplex PCR assay. On the Illumina HiSeq System, the amplified TCR beta libraries were sequenced as 87-base-pair reads. In the source study's methods: A later analysis counted about 80 million unique TCR beta chains across the 650 to 700 repertoires, and around 9.9 million of these chains were shared by at least two donors. To remove PCR and sequencing errors, raw reads were error-corrected and collapsed into unique sequences using a nearest-neighbor algorithm that merged closely related sequences. Alignment of CDR3 sequences to IMGT reference sequences was used to assign V, D and J gene segments. Each retained sequence needed at least a six-nucleotide match to both a V gene segment and a J gene segment. Rearrangements were classified as productive when the CDR3 lacked stop codons and remained in frame with V and J, and all other rearrangements were classified as non-productive. CDR3 was defined according to IMGT convention as the region running from the second conserved V-encoded cysteine to the conserved J-encoded phenylalanine. The earlier analysis of approximately 590 of the donors excluded any sequence lacking an unambiguous match to a single V gene segment. In an earlier analysis of 500 to 750 of the donors, V segments were called functional above 56.7% productive rearrangements and were called segregating when the between-donor standard deviation exceeded 5%. A statistical classification framework was built to diagnose cytomegalovirus status from the catalog of TCR beta chain sequences. V and J gene assignment, in a later analysis, came from comparing TCR nucleotide sequences with IMGT/GENE-DB human TR gene sequences. The TCRdist pipeline was used in a later analysis to assign CDR3 sequences and most-parsimonious VDJ recombination scenarios. In a later analysis, each TCR beta chain was defined by its CDR3 amino acid sequence together with its V-gene family, and reads without a unique V-gene family were excluded. To address suspected cross-contamination and a sequencing artifact, a later analysis removed under 600 highly shared, low-generation-probability nucleotide sequences. For each public chain, a later analysis derived a clonal expansion index from normalized ranks of inferred template counts within each repertoire. In a later analysis, generation probabilities were computed with a VDJ recombination model fitted to out-of-frame rearrangements, and the resulting probabilities were checked against IGoR. Hypergeometric tests were used in a later analysis to score TCR-TCR, TCR-HLA and TCR-CMV co-occurrence, with a repertoire-size bias correction applied to the TCR pairs. False discovery rates were estimated in a later analysis by permuting HLA or CMV assignments 20 times. A later analysis grouped co-occurring TCRs with DBSCAN, adding TCRdist sequence similarity when clustering within HLA-allele-positive subsets. For co-occurrence clustering, repertoires with fewer than 30,000 or more than 120,000 public chains were excluded, along with several repertoires with anomalous nucleotide sharing. Not all clones reach the TCRdb copy of this immuneACCESS table, which keeps in-frame sequences only. Checked studies attribute under half of the gap to unresolved V genes and leave the rest unexplained. V and J calls and clone size follow that table, whereas D and trimming were derived from the DNA. The sample table lists some 140,000 clones, 65% to 85% of them with a count of one. The top ten clonotypes cover approximately 1% of the sample.

The cohort consisted of approximately 670 healthy bone marrow donors. All cohort members were sampled while nominally healthy, although unrecorded immune exposures were likely present. The donor tested CMV seronegative, placing the donor among the 352 seronegative members of the cohort. Each donor provided a peripheral blood sample, and peripheral blood mononuclear cells were used for TCR beta sequencing. Genomic DNA extraction from the blood cell samples was performed with the Qiagen DNeasy Blood Extraction Kit. Cut back by 5 bases and 2 bases, the V and J ends lie 13 bases apart. The CDR3 goes from the cysteine to the phenylalanine over 14 residues. Just the 42-base CDR3 DNA is kept, in frame starting at base 1. Per the germline V gene, MNHEY is the CDR1 and SVGAGI is the CDR2. This clone has only a few counts. No cognate antigen has been identified for it. No much larger clone is present one base from it, and per-base qualities are unavailable.

This clonotype originated in a man between 18 and 29 years old in good health and CMV-seronegative. The sample comprised PBMCs. The receptor chain draws on TRBV6-5 and TRBJ2-7, with TRBD2 perhaps the D gene, on 6 matching bases. The encoded CDR3 is CASSSPGGPYEQYF. The DNA sequence is given as TGTGCCAGCAGTAGCCCCGGGGGACCCTACGAGCAGTACTTC.